These 5 T cell receptor beta chains share one sample of origin, sequenced in a study of T cell responses to AZD1222 COVID-19 vaccine. The method was immunoSEQ multiplex PCR; TCRdb's version includes in-frame clones alone and lacks a portion of them. Of more than 100,000 clones in the sample, about nine tenths were seen once. Here the sequenced sample was peripheral blood, taken on day 0 of AZD1222 vaccination. The receptors here all came from an adult in good health.

This clone came up once. This chain links TRBV4-1 with TRBJ1-4; D might be TRBD1 (5 bases). The germline V gene encodes CDR1 MGHRA and CDR2 YSYEKL. Trimming removed 7 bases at V and 12 bases at J, with 21 bases between. This CDR3 contains 14 residues. CDR3 in amino acids: CASTRFGASGELFF. CDR3 DNA sequence: TGCGCCAGCACCAGATTTGGGGCTTCCGGGGAACTGTTTTTT.

CDR3 sequence reads: CASSPVWGNAQPQHF. The CDR3 DNA follows: TGTGCCAGCAGCCCCGTATGGGGGAATGCACAGCCCCAGCATTTT. The chain joins TRBV3-1 (or the pseudogene TRBV3-2) to TRBJ1-5, with D possibly matching TRBD1 (5 bases). Between the trimmed V and J ends, which lost 4 bases and 7 bases, there was a span of 17 bases. Germline CDR1 LGHDT, CDR2 YNNKEL (reference sequence). The CDR3 consists of 15 residues.

The V and J genes are TRBV5-4 and TRBJ2-7, with 9 bases matching TRBD1. There are 16 residues in the CDR3. The germline CDR1 and CDR2 sequences are SGHNT and YYREEE (reference sequence). After removal of 4 bases from V and 2 bases from J, the junction contained 10 bases not matched to a gene. The DNA of the CDR3 is TGTGCCAGCAGCGAGGACCCCGGGACAGGGACCTACGAGCAGTACTTC. Protein product: CASSEDPGTGTYEQYF.

This rearrangement joins TRBV19 to TRBJ2-7; 9 nucleotides agree with TRBD1. This CDR3 contains 12 residues. In germline, CDR1 is LNHDA, CDR2 SQIVND (reference sequence). The ends lost 6 bases at V and 3 bases at J; junction bases unmatched: 0. CDR3: CASRDRGYEQYF. CDR3 sequence (DNA): TGTGCCAGTAGGGACAGGGGCTACGAGCAGTACTTC.

This chain connects TRBV5-5 to TRBJ1-2; 10 nucleotides agree with TRBD1. There are 15 residues in the CDR3. The germline V gene encodes CDR1 SGHKS and CDR2 YYEKEE (reference sequence). The ends lost 3 bases at V and 7 bases at J; junction bases unmatched: 9. For the CDR3, the DNA is TGTGCCAGCAGCTACTCCGGGACAGGGGACGGTGGCTACACCTTC. It is translated as CASSYSGTGDGGYTF.